This is a list of T cell receptor beta chains from one sample in a study of radiotherapy plus CTLA-4 blockade in lung cancer. Sequencing used immunoSEQ multiplex PCR; TCRdb keeps in-frame clones, though not all of them. The sample gives approximately 50,000 clones, roughly four fifths of which show up once; 3.5% is in the top ten. The sample consisted of peripheral blood, taken from a patient treated with radiotherapy plus ipilimumab. Receptors were obtained from a human donor with non-small cell lung cancer who had a complete response to radiotherapy plus ipilimumab. CDR3s include the opening cysteine and the closing phenylalanine or tryptophan. Each record gives: V gene, D gene, clone size, J gene, CDR3 DNA, CDR3 protein. D genes are given only for firm matches. Part of the rows lack a size; the others show once, few, many or a class for expanded clones.

v_gene: TRBV14
d_gene: TRBD2
abundance: NA
j_gene: TRBJ2-5
CDR3nt: TGTGCCAGCAGCCAACATAGATCTAGCGGGGGCCAAGAGACCCAGTACTTC
CDR3aa: CASSQHRSSGGQETQYF

v_gene: TRBV10-2
d_gene: TRBD1
abundance: NA
j_gene: TRBJ1-5
CDR3nt: TGCGCCAGCAGTGAGTCAGGAGGGGGCTCTGTGCAGCCCCAGCATTTT
CDR3aa: CASSESGGGSVQPQHF

v_gene: TRBV6-1
d_gene: TRBD2
abundance: NA
j_gene: TRBJ2-3
CDR3nt: TGTGCCAGCAGTGAGCTGGACGCGGGAGGGCCCACAGATACGCAGTATTTT
CDR3aa: CASSELDAGGPTDTQYF

v_gene: TRBV5-1
d_gene: NA
abundance: NA
j_gene: TRBJ1-3
CDR3nt: TGCGCCAGCAGCTTGACAGGGTACGGAAACACCATATATTTT
CDR3aa: CASSLTGYGNTIYF

v_gene: TRBV5-1
d_gene: TRBD1
abundance: NA
j_gene: TRBJ2-5
CDR3nt: TGCGCCAGCAGCTTGAGGGACAGGGGTTTAAGGGAGACCCAGTACTTC
CDR3aa: CASSLRDRGLRETQYF

v_gene: TRBV30
d_gene: NA
abundance: NA
j_gene: TRBJ1-3
CDR3nt: TGTGCCTGGAGTGTACAGGGAAACACCATATATTTT
CDR3aa: CAWSVQGNTIYF

v_gene: TRBV27
d_gene: TRBD1
abundance: NA
j_gene: TRBJ1-6
CDR3nt: TGTGCCAGCAGTTTATGGTCCGGGACAGGGAACTCACCCCTCCACTTT
CDR3aa: CASSLWSGTGNSPLHF

v_gene: TRBV19
d_gene: NA
abundance: few
j_gene: TRBJ2-7
CDR3nt: TGTGCCAGTAGTATCGATCTTGGGAGCTACGAGCAGTACTTC
CDR3aa: CASSIDLGSYEQYF

v_gene: TRBV7-3
d_gene: TRBD1
abundance: NA
j_gene: TRBJ2-3
CDR3nt: TGTGCCAGCAGCTTAAATTCAGGGACAGGGCGCCCAGATACGCAGTATTTT
CDR3aa: CASSLNSGTGRPDTQYF

v_gene: TRBV5-1
d_gene: TRBD2
abundance: few
j_gene: TRBJ2-3
CDR3nt: TGCGCCAGCAGCGCCAGAACTAGCGGGGGAAGAGAAAACACAGATACGCAGTATTTT
CDR3aa: CASSARTSGGRENTDTQYF

v_gene: TRBV2
d_gene: NA
abundance: NA
j_gene: TRBJ1-3
CDR3nt: TGTGCCAGCAGAGCAGGGCTCTCTGGAAACACCATATATTTT
CDR3aa: CASRAGLSGNTIYF

v_gene: TRBV27
d_gene: TRBD1
abundance: NA
j_gene: TRBJ2-6
CDR3nt: TGTGCCAGCAGTGACAGGGGGCGTCCTGCGGGGGCCAACGTCCTGACTTTC
CDR3aa: CASSDRGRPAGANVLTF

v_gene: TRBV7-9
d_gene: TRBD1
abundance: few
j_gene: TRBJ2-2
CDR3nt: TGTGCCAGCAGCTTAGTCACAGGGGGCGCAGGGACCGGGGAGCTGTTTTTT
CDR3aa: CASSLVTGGAGTGELFF

v_gene: TRBV9
d_gene: NA
abundance: NA
j_gene: TRBJ2-1
CDR3nt: TGTGCCAGCAGCGCTGGTCGGGTCGATGAGCAGTTCTTC
CDR3aa: CASSAGRVDEQFF

v_gene: TRBV4-1
d_gene: TRBD2
abundance: large
j_gene: TRBJ2-7
CDR3nt: TGCGCCAGCAGCCAAGTGGGGGGGGGCTACGAGCAGTACTTC
CDR3aa: CASSQVGGGYEQYF

v_gene: TRBV6-6
d_gene: NA
abundance: NA
j_gene: TRBJ1-4
CDR3nt: TGTGCCAGCAGTTACGAGGGGAGGCCTAATGAAAAACTGTTTTTT
CDR3aa: CASSYEGRPNEKLFF

v_gene: TRBV6-5
d_gene: TRBD1
abundance: NA
j_gene: TRBJ1-2
CDR3nt: TGTGCCAGCAGAACCGACACCGGGACAGGGAGAGGCTACACCTTC
CDR3aa: CASRTDTGTGRGYTF

v_gene: TRBV7-9
d_gene: NA
abundance: once
j_gene: TRBJ1-2
CDR3nt: TGTGCCAGCAGCTTAGTATCGACACGCTCTAACTATGGCTACACCTTC
CDR3aa: CASSLVSTRSNYGYTF

v_gene: TRBV30
d_gene: TRBD1
abundance: NA
j_gene: TRBJ1-2
CDR3nt: TGTGCCTGGAGTGGGACAGGATTCGGCTACACCTTC
CDR3aa: CAWSGTGFGYTF

v_gene: TRBV13
d_gene: NA
abundance: few
j_gene: TRBJ1-1
CDR3nt: TGTGCCAGCAGTCGTAACAGGAACACTGAAGCTTTCTTT
CDR3aa: CASSRNRNTEAFF

v_gene: TRBV4-3
d_gene: NA
abundance: NA
j_gene: TRBJ1-4
CDR3nt: TGCGCCAGCAGCCTTCGACAGAGCCTTAATGAAAAACTGTTTTTT
CDR3aa: CASSLRQSLNEKLFF

v_gene: TRBV6-5
d_gene: NA
abundance: once
j_gene: TRBJ1-5
CDR3nt: TGTGCCAGCAGTAACAGAGCATCTAGCAATCAGCCCCAGCATTTT
CDR3aa: CASSNRASSNQPQHF

v_gene: TRBV28
d_gene: TRBD1
abundance: NA
j_gene: TRBJ1-1
CDR3nt: TGTGCCAGCAGTACCCGGGACAGGGGACTTCTGAACACTGAAGCTTTCTTT
CDR3aa: CASSTRDRGLLNTEAFF

v_gene: TRBV9
d_gene: NA
abundance: NA
j_gene: TRBJ2-1
CDR3nt: TGTGCCAGCAGCGTGGGGGCGTTGGGGGAGAGTTACAATGAGCAGTTCTTC
CDR3aa: CASSVGALGESYNEQFF

v_gene: TRBV7-2
d_gene: NA
abundance: NA
j_gene: TRBJ1-2
CDR3nt: TGTGCCAGCAGCCCGGGGGGCCCGACGAGCTACACCTTC
CDR3aa: CASSPGGPTSYTF

v_gene: TRBV7-9
d_gene: TRBD1
abundance: few
j_gene: TRBJ1-2
CDR3nt: TGTGCCAGCATCGGGACAGCCGGAGAAGGCTACACCTTC
CDR3aa: CASIGTAGEGYTF

v_gene: TRBV7-9
d_gene: NA
abundance: NA
j_gene: TRBJ1-5
CDR3nt: TGTGCCAGCAGCCACGGGACACTTTCGGGCAATCAGCCCCAGCATTTT
CDR3aa: CASSHGTLSGNQPQHF

v_gene: TRBV2
d_gene: NA
abundance: NA
j_gene: TRBJ1-1
CDR3nt: TGTGCCCGAAGGTTGGGCCCTGAAGCTTTCTTT
CDR3aa: CARRLGPEAFF

v_gene: TRBV4-1
d_gene: NA
abundance: NA
j_gene: TRBJ2-3
CDR3nt: TGCGCCAGCAGCCAACCTCCCGGGACATGGTACACAGATACGCAGTATTTT
CDR3aa: CASSQPPGTWYTDTQYF

v_gene: TRBV29-1
d_gene: TRBD1
abundance: NA
j_gene: TRBJ2-7
CDR3nt: TGCAGCGTTTTGCGGGACAGGGGGTACGAGCAGTACTTC
CDR3aa: CSVLRDRGYEQYF

v_gene: TRBV28
d_gene: TRBD1
abundance: few
j_gene: TRBJ1-5
CDR3nt: TGTGCCAGCAGTTTGGGACAGGGCAATCAGCCCCAGCATTTT
CDR3aa: CASSLGQGNQPQHF

v_gene: TRBV11-2
d_gene: TRBD2
abundance: NA
j_gene: TRBJ2-1
CDR3nt: TGTGCCAGCAGCCCAATAGCGGGGGGCTACAATGAGCAGTTCTTC
CDR3aa: CASSPIAGGYNEQFF